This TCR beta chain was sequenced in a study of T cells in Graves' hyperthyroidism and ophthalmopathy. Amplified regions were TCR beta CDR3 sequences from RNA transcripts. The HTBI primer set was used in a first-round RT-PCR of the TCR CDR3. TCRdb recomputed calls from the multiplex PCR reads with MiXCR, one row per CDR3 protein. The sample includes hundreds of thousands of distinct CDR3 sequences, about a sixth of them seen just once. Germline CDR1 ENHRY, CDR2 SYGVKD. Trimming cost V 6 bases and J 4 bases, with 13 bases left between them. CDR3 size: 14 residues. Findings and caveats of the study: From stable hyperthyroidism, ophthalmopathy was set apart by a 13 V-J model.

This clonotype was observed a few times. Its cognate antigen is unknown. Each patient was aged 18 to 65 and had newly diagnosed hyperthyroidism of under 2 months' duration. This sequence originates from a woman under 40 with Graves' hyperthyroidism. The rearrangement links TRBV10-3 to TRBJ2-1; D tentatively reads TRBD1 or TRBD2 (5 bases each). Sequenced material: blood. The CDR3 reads CAIRGESIYNEQFF. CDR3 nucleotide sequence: TGTGCCATCAGGGGGGAGTCAATATACAATGAGCAGTTCTTC.